This T cell receptor beta chain was observed in a study of early T cells in non-severe SARS-CoV-2 infection. TCRdb re-called the 5' RACE reads through MiXCR, storing one row per CDR3 protein. The sample holds 60,000 or so distinct CDR3 sequences, about 15% seen once. The CDR3 sequence is 14 residues long. Trimming pared 8 bases from V and 0 bases from J, leaving 8 bases between. Germline V gene lookup returns CDR1 MNHEY and CDR2 SMNVEV (reference sequence). Only a few counts were recorded for this clonotype. The specimen comprised whole blood, sampled at baseline. The origin of this receptor is an adult who was a healthcare worker with PCR-confirmed SARS-CoV-2 infection or an uninfected control (not recorded which). The chain combines TRBV27 with TRBJ2-6; unclear D gene. The CDR3 protein is CASYSSSGANVLTF. The CDR3 nucleotides read TGTGCCAGCTACTCGAGCTCTGGGGCCAACGTCCTGACTTTC.